Following are 21 T cell receptor beta chains from one sample sequenced in a study of identical twins. MiXCR, run by TCRdb on the 5' RACE reads, gives a single entry per CDR3 protein. The sample has about 240,000 distinct CDR3 sequences; about 13% are singletons. These data were likewise used in another study, on yellow fever vaccine responses in identical twins.

The sample comprised memory (CD45RO+) T cells sorted from blood. The origin of the receptors is a woman aged 18-30 years in good health.

This clonotype was seen more than once but under ten times. V gene TRBV5-1 combines with J gene TRBJ1-2, with a tentative D call TRBD1 (5 bases). From germline, CDR1 is SGHRS and CDR2 YFSETQ. The V end was cut by 1 base, the J end by 4 bases, with 11 bases between. CDR3 length: 14 residues. The DNA of the CDR3 is TGCGCCAGCAGCTTGAACCGGGACCGCTATGGCTACACCTTC. Translating gives CASSLNRDRYGYTF. The whole variable domain, filled in from reference TRBV5-1 and TRBJ1-2, reads KAGVTQTPRYLIKTRGQQVTLSCSPISGHRSVSWYQQTPGQGLQFLFEYFSETQRNKGNFPGRFSGRQFSNSRSEMNVSTLELGDSALYLCASSLNRDRYGYTFGSGTRLTVV.

This chain connects TRBV28 to TRBJ2-5; 7 nucleotides agree with TRBD2. The CDR3 runs to 16 residues. Germline loops: CDR1 MDHEN, CDR2 SYDVKM. The ends lost 3 bases at V and 2 bases at J; junction bases unmatched: 9. The CDR3: CASSFSPGGQQETQYF. Written as DNA, the CDR3 is TGTGCCAGCAGTTTCTCTCCGGGAGGACAACAAGAGACCCAGTACTTC.

This clonotype came up many times. This chain connects TRBV6-2 or TRBV6-3 to TRBJ2-2, with 9 bases matching TRBD1. J lost 1 base, V lost 2 bases, and 8 bases had no gene match. This CDR3 has 18 residues. CDR1 and CDR2 from the germline V gene are MNHEY and SVGEGT. In DNA form, the CDR3 reads TGTGCCAGCAGTTACCCGATAGGACAGGGGATGAACACCGGGGAGCTGTTTTTT. Its translation: CASSYPIGQGMNTGELFF.

CDR3 residues: CASSSDLGLQSSYEQYF. The CDR3 region has the DNA TGTGCCAGCAGCTCTGACTTGGGACTCCAGAGCTCCTACGAGCAGTACTTC. J is TRBJ2-7 and V is TRBV2; tentative D call: TRBD2 (6 bases). V gave up 6 bases and J gave up 0 bases, with 21 bases separating them. The germline CDR1 and CDR2 sequences are SNHLY and FYNNEI. This CDR3 contains 17 residues.

This clonotype was observed at least ten times. V usage is TRBV10-3 and J usage is TRBJ1-5; possible D gene TRBD1, 6 bases. This CDR3 is built from 16 residues. Germline assignment: CDR1 ENHRY and CDR2 SYGVKD. With 4 bases removed from V and 0 bases from J, the gap between germline ends came to 13 bases. The CDR3 spells CAISAGQTNSNQPQHF. The CDR3 coding sequence is TGTGCCATCAGTGCCGGACAGACCAATAGCAATCAGCCCCAGCATTTT.

The chain recombines TRBV7-9 with TRBJ2-1; the D is unclear. CDR1 and CDR2 (germline): SEHNR, FQNEAQ (reference sequence). The CDR3 extends over 13 amino acids. Trimming took off 1 base at V and 8 bases at J, with 9 bases between the two ends. This CDR3 reads CASSLVRVHEQFF. CDR3 bases: TGTGCCAGCAGCTTAGTCCGGGTGCATGAGCAGTTCTTC.

V is TRBV20-1 and J is TRBJ2-1, with D perhaps TRBD2 (6 bases). V was pared by 2 bases and J by 0 bases, with 14 bases between. The CDR3 is 16 amino acids. Per germline, CDR1 DFQATT and CDR2 SNEGSKA (reference sequence). The CDR3: CSARTPFSGSYNEQFF. CDR3 DNA: TGCAGTGCTAGAACGCCCTTTAGCGGCTCCTACAATGAGCAGTTCTTC.

V usage is TRBV20-1 and J usage is TRBJ2-1; 7 nucleotides agree with TRBD1. CDR1 DFQATT and CDR2 SNEGSKA come from the germline V gene (reference sequence). This CDR3 is built from 14 residues. J lost 2 bases, V lost 1 base, and 2 bases had no gene match. The CDR3 loop is CSARGGQTYNEQFF. CDR3 coding DNA: TGCAGTGCTAGAGGGGGACAGACCTACAATGAGCAGTTCTTC.

This clonotype ranks as medium-sized (0.01 to 0.1%). V gene TRBV6-5 combines with J gene TRBJ2-2; weak D call: TRBD1 (6 bases). V lost 1 base and J lost 6, with 9 bases in between. Germline CDR1 reads MNHEY; CDR2 reads SVGAGI. There are 14 residues in the CDR3. CDR3 DNA sequence: TGTGCCAGCAGTTACTATCAGGGGCCCGGGGAGCTGTTTTTT. This codes for CASSYYQGPGELFF.

This clonotype was recorded many times. V usage is TRBV12-3 or TRBV12-4 and J usage is TRBJ2-4; possibly TRBD2 for D (6 bases). This CDR3 region has 15 residues. Trimming stripped 6 bases from V and 1 base from J, with 13 bases between. CDR3 bases: TGTGCCAGCAGCTGGGGGGAATTCGCCAAAAACATTCAGTACTTC. Amino acid sequence: CASSWGEFAKNIQYF.

V usage is TRBV28 and J usage is TRBJ2-3; 10 bases line up with TRBD1. Trimming at V came to 6 bases and at J to 1 base, leaving 7 bases not matched to a gene. There are 16 residues in the CDR3. Germline CDR1 MDHEN, CDR2 SYDVKM. CDR3: CASSSSGTGGTDTQYF. CDR3 nucleotides: TGTGCCAGCAGCTCCTCCGGGACAGGGGGCACAGATACGCAGTATTTT.

In its sample, this clonotype was seen a few times. J is TRBJ2-1 and V is TRBV7-2; TRBD2 agrees at 8 bases. Germline CDR1 SGHTA, CDR2 FQGNSA. V shed 1 base, J shed 15 bases, and the junction held 8 bases outside the gene matches. This CDR3 spans 13 amino acids. The CDR3 DNA reads as TGTGCCAGCAGCTTAGGAGGCGGGGGGATATTGTTCTTC. Translation: CASSLGGGGILFF.

The rearrangement joins TRBV20-1 to TRBJ2-7, with 10 nucleotides matching TRBD1. The CDR3 spans 14 residues. V trimming: 4 bases; J trimming: 2 bases; junction bases outside the gene matches: 5. In germline, CDR1 is DFQATT, CDR2 SNEGSKA (reference sequence). This chain's CDR3 is CSAIWTGGAYEQYF. The CDR3 coding sequence is TGCAGTGCTATTTGGACAGGGGGGGCCTACGAGCAGTACTTC.

A few counts support this clonotype. The V and J genes are TRBV4-3 and TRBJ2-1, with 8 bases lining up with TRBD1. CDR3 length: 15 residues. After removal of 1 base from V and 6 bases from J, the junction contained 5 bases not matched to a gene. CDR1 is LGHNA and CDR2 is YSLEER in the germline V gene. The CDR3 coding sequence is TGCGCCAGCAGCCAAGTGGCAGGGGGCTTCAATGAGCAGTTCTTC. Protein sequence: CASSQVAGGFNEQFF.

There are many counts of this clonotype. CDR3 DNA: TGCGCCAGCAGCTTGGAAAGGGGAAAGACCGGGGAGCTGTTTTTT. This encodes CASSLERGKTGELFF. The chain couples TRBV5-1 to TRBJ2-2; TRBD1 might be the D (5 bases). This CDR3 spans 15 amino acids. The V end was cut by 0 bases, the J end by 5 bases, with 11 bases between. Germline CDR1 and CDR2: SGHRS and YFSETQ.

The chain joins TRBV11-2 to TRBJ2-5; 7 bases fit TRBD2. Germline V lookup: CDR1 SGHAT, CDR2 FQNNGV. J lost 5 bases, V lost 5 bases, and 8 bases had no gene match. The CDR3 has 14 residues. As DNA, the CDR3 is TGTGCCAGCAGCGACGGGGGGACCGGCGAGACCCAGTACTTC. This codes for CASSDGGTGETQYF.

The gene calls are TRBV3-1 and TRBJ1-1, with D uncertain. Germline CDR1 reads LGHDT; CDR2 reads YNNKEL (reference sequence). This CDR3 is built from 13 residues. Deletions cut 1 base from V and 5 bases from J, with 8 bases between. Here the CDR3 reads CASSQVEATEAFF. The CDR3 coding sequence is TGTGCCAGCAGCCAAGTGGAGGCGACTGAAGCTTTCTTT.

V usage is TRBV10-1 and J usage is TRBJ1-1; 7 nucleotides agree with TRBD1. V lost 6 bases, J lost 0 bases, and 7 bases stayed unmatched. CDR1 is WNHNN, CDR2 SYGVQD, per germline (reference sequence). This CDR3 comprises 15 residues. The CDR3 loop reads CASRPTGQLNTEAFF. As DNA, the CDR3 is TGCGCCAGCAGACCCACGGGACAGCTGAACACTGAAGCTTTCTTT.

V gene TRBV6-1 combines with J gene TRBJ2-3; D is possibly TRBD1 (5 bases). Germline V gene sequence: CDR1 MNHNS, CDR2 SASEGT. The CDR3 is 15 amino acids. The V end lost 8 bases, the J end lost 6 bases, and 21 bases lay between the germline ends. The CDR3 coding sequence is TGTGCCAGCGTCCCTTGGTGGGGCGTCTCGGATACGCAGTATTTT. It translates to CASVPWWGVSDTQYF.

This clonotype turned up a few times. J is TRBJ1-2 and V is TRBV10-2, with 12 bases identical to TRBD1. The CDR3 length is 15 residues. Germline CDR1 is WSHSY and CDR2 is SAAADI. J lost 3 bases, V lost 7 bases, and 6 bases had no gene match. The CDR3: CASTLGTGGDYGYTF. CDR3 nucleotides: TGCGCCAGCACCCTAGGGACAGGGGGCGACTATGGCTACACCTTC.

The CDR3 coding sequence is TGTGCCAGCAGTTTAAACGCCGACAGGGGTGGTGGCTACACCTTC. Translation: CASSLNADRGGGYTF. The rearrangement joins TRBV12-3 or TRBV12-4 to TRBJ1-2, with 8 bases that match TRBD1. The V and J ends lost 2 bases and 7 bases, in that order; junction bases with no gene match: 9. The CDR3 extends over 15 amino acids.